These T cell receptor beta chains were read from a single sample in a study of cytomegalovirus exposure and HLA in healthy donors. The method was immunoSEQ multiplex PCR; TCRdb's version includes in-frame clones alone and lacks a portion of them. This listing includes more than 130,000 clones. Sequencing was performed on PBMCs. The source is a man aged 40-55 years in good health and CMV-seronegative. Both conserved end residues are trimmed from each CDR3. The order of the fields is J gene, V gene, CDR3 protein.

TRBJ2-7 | TRBV2 | ASSGDVRDSYEQY
TRBJ1-4 | TRBV2 | ASSASGTGGGKLF
TRBJ2-7 | TRBV6-6 | ASRTGTSGSYEQY
TRBJ1-1 | TRBV7-2 | ASSLDPMNTEAF
TRBJ2-1 | TRBV5-1 | ASSPEPLTSGEQF
TRBJ1-5 | TRBV4-2 | ASSRGTGVNQPQH
TRBJ2-7 | TRBV11-2 | ASSPLGAYSEQY
TRBJ1-5 | TRBV7-2 | ASSPQGHQPQH
TRBJ1-6 | TRBV7-8 | ASSRPELYNSPLH
TRBJ1-2 | TRBV2 | ASSLRASNYGYT
TRBJ1-5 | TRBV18 | ASSPRSTGTGNQPQH
TRBJ2-7 | TRBV2 | ASLGGGETRVREQY
TRBJ2-1 | TRBV5-5 | ASSATPGLAGGEQF
TRBJ1-2 | TRBV5-6 | ASSSGTGGAYYGYT
TRBJ2-3 | TRBV11-2 | ASSHPRDTDTQY
TRBJ1-2 | TRBV28 | ASSLSWGGSYGYT
TRBJ1-2 | TRBV7-2 | ASSSKTLNYGYT
TRBJ2-3 | TRBV5-1 | ASSLGQGAQDTQY
TRBJ1-3 | TRBV9 | ASSVGGTLSGNTIY
TRBJ2-6 | TRBV5-4 | ASSPGQGAFGANVLT
TRBJ2-7 | TRBV5-4 | ASTFRGGSYEQY
TRBJ2-7 | TRBV5-4 | ASSLGGGGGTYEQY
TRBJ2-4 | TRBV19 | ASSIRRTSGGILAKNIQY
TRBJ2-5 | TRBV10-3 | AISGQGEFETQY
TRBJ1-5 | TRBV4-3 | ASSQDVGALQPQH
TRBJ2-3 | TRBV11-1 | ASSTRTREADTQY
TRBJ1-2 | TRBV10-3 | AISGGDRGLGYGYT
TRBJ2-5 | TRBV6-5 | ASSYSTGKEETQY
TRBJ2-1 | TRBV9 | ASSPTSGGYNEQF
TRBJ2-1 | TRBV7-2 | ASSLDRVHEQF
TRBJ2-7 | TRBV7-8 | ASSSPPGGLYEQY
TRBJ1-6 | TRBV7-8 | ASSQGQPPGSPLH
TRBJ2-6 | TRBV5-6 | ASSSQGARGANVLT
TRBJ1-1 | TRBV7-9 | ASSLGQSMNTEAF
TRBJ1-4 | TRBV5-5 | ASSAGLREKLF
TRBJ2-7 | TRBV19 | ASRTRGGSSYEQY
TRBJ2-3 | TRBV18 | ASSLGLEGTDTQY
TRBJ1-5 | TRBV19 | ASTTRRGAPQH
TRBJ1-2 | TRBV9 | ASSETGGKEVNYGYT
TRBJ2-7 | TRBV10-2 | ASSESGGGIGEQY
TRBJ2-2 | TRBV7-3 | ASSPRQAVGELF